Below, one T cell receptor (beta chain) is given with its context. Authors' processing steps: Nucleated cell number was recorded as an estimate derived from reference gene primer amplification. Sequenced by immunoSEQ multiplex PCR; TCRdb stores in-frame clones only, minus some. V and J calls and clone size are as listed in that table; D and trimming were resolved from the DNA. Of roughly 120,000 clones listed, approximately 90% were seen once; the top ten hold 1.8%. This sample stems from a study of blood T cell repertoires in COVID-19. About the research overall: Samples taken during acute and convalescent COVID-19 were collected in the United States, Italy and Spain. Sources were T cells, B-cell-depleted T cells, or PBMCs; the material itself was cDNA or gDNA.

The CDR3 consists of 18 residues. V lost 5 bases to trimming and J lost 2 bases, with 22 bases between them. Germline CDR1 reads LNHDA; CDR2 reads SQIVND (reference sequence). This sequence joins TRBV19 and TRBJ1-5; D gene unclear. The source material was peripheral blood. The receptor comes from a human donor with active COVID-19. The donor label of this sample is uncertain. The CDR3 DNA is TGTGCCAGTAGTCCTCACGTAATATATGGGCAGGGCAATCAGCCCCAGCATTTT. Translated, it gives CASSPHVIYGQGNQPQHF. The variable domain in full, completed from reference TRBV19 and TRBJ1-5, reads DGGITQSPKYLFRKEGQNVTLSCEQNLNHDAMYWYRQDPGQGLRLIYYSQIVNDFQKGDIAEGYSVSREKKESFPLTVTSAQKNPTAFYLCASSPHVIYGQGNQPQHFGDGTRLSIL.